Below, one T cell receptor beta chain is given with its context. Those patients picked for sequencing had displayed CD8+CD57+ cell expansion on flow cytometry. These data originate in a study of CD8+CD57+ T cells in acquired aplastic anemia. Researchers used genomic DNA as the template to profile TCR beta VDJ and CDR3. A single record per CDR3 protein comes from TCRdb applying MiXCR to the reads. The sample consists of 150,000 to 200,000 distinct CDR3 sequences, roughly half of them appearing once. V lost 0 bases and J lost 6, with 12 bases in between. CDR1 and CDR2 from the germline V gene are SGHRS and YFSETQ. The CDR3 is 14 amino acids.

The TCR originated in a human donor with aplastic anemia. The specimen sequenced was sorted CD4+, CD8+, or CD8+CD57+ T cells (not recorded which) from PBMCs. The chain combines TRBV5-1 with TRBJ1-1; D is unclear. The CDR3 sequence: CASSLDRLSPEAFF. The CDR3 nucleotides are TGCGCCAGCAGCTTGGACCGACTGAGCCCTGAAGCTTTCTTT.